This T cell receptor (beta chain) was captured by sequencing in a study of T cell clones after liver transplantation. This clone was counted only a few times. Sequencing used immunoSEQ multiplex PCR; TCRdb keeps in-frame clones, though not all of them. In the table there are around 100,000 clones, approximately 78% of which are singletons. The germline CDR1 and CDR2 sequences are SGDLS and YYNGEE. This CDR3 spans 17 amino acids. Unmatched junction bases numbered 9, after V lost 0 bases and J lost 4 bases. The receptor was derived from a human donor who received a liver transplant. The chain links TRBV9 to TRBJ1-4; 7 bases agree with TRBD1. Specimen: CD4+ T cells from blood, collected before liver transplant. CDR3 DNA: TGTGCCAGCAGCGTAGGGTCCCAGGGGGAGGGTAATGAAAAACTGTTTTTT. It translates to CASSVGSQGEGNEKLFF.